One T cell receptor beta chain is described in this entry. Its antigen is currently unknown. Generated by immunoSEQ multiplex PCR, the TCRdb table keeps only in-frame clones and is missing some. The sample records about 100,000 clones, roughly 85% being singletons. This specimen belongs to a study of T cell responses to AZD1222 COVID-19 vaccine. Overall study context: Second doses were pooled across both intervals (about 4 or about 12 weeks). Regarding the study as a whole: CD4 TCRs linked to vaccination spanned spike, dominating at 160-218 and 743-854. A rise in Spike-specific TCR breadth and depth followed two AZD1222 doses.

V was pared by 8 bases and J by 4 bases, with 14 bases between. The CDR3 sequence is 13 residues long. Looked up from germline, CDR1 is SGHTA and CDR2 is FQGNSA. The chain combines TRBV7-2 with TRBJ2-5, with D possibly being TRBD2 (7 bases). This TCR derives from an adult in good health. Source: peripheral blood, taken on day 0 of AZD1222 vaccination. The CDR3 spells CASQRGGPETQYF. As DNA, the CDR3 is TGTGCCAGCCAAAGGGGGGGGCCAGAGACCCAGTACTTC.